This TCR beta chain appears in the sequencing data of a study of T cell responses to AZD1222 COVID-19 vaccine (dated by TCRdb to 2020 to 2022). About the investigation overall: Because spike-specific TCR depth and breadth did not differ between the two schedules, AZD1222 recipients who got a second dose at roughly 4 weeks were pooled with those who got a second dose at roughly 12 weeks. TCR sequencing covered approximately 230 trial participants: 200 to 220 given two doses of AZD1222 and 26 given two doses of MenACWY control vaccine. Trial participants were enrolled by age into subgroups of 18-55, 56-69 and 70-plus years, and around 140, 26 and 57 TCR-sequenced participants, respectively, were included in these subgroups.

Taken with the paper, the label for time point translates to: baseline before first vaccination. Vaccinee samples were obtained from the UK trials COV001 and COV002, which included a single-blind randomized controlled phase 2/3 trial of AZD1222 (ChAdOx1 nCoV-19) in healthy adults. Trial participant PBMC samples were collected at day 0 and day 28 after the second dose for TCRbeta chain sequencing. Looking up the germline V gene yields CDR1 LGHNA and CDR2 YNFKEQ. V is reduced by 0 bases and J by 4 bases, leaving a spacing of 9 bases between them. The cysteine opens and the phenylalanine closes a CDR3 of 14 amino acids. The sequence is cut down to CDR3 DNA, 42 bases in frame from base 1. The CDR3 regions of human TCRbeta chains were analyzed by immunosequencing. As for the authors' bioinformatics: TCRs in the repertoires were matched against a reference library of SARS-CoV-2-specific TCRs that had been generated with the MIRA antigen-specificity platform. Breadth was defined as the fraction of unique TCRs that were SARS-CoV-2-associated, and depth was defined as the fraction of total T cells that were SARS-CoV-2-associated. Each spike-specific TCR was assigned to its reactive spike region and to a CD4 or CD8 class using the MIRA data. Log10-transformed breadth and depth values were compared by one-way ANOVA with Sidak's multiple comparisons tests. TCRdb took this table from immuneACCESS and kept in-frame rearrangements with V and J called. Such tables lack part of the clones; where checked against another copy, unresolved V genes explain under half of the gap, and the rest is unexplained. V and J calls and clone size are those listed in that table; D and trimming were worked out from the DNA. This sample is represented by some 96,000 clones; approximately 90% of them were singletons. The top ten constitute about 3% of the sample.

General study outcomes and caveats: Because no day 14 peak-response samples were available, the repertoires could be characterized only after the peak T cell response. Conclusions about previously exposed vaccinees were limited because only six AZD1222 recipients were SARS-CoV-2 seropositive at baseline. In the small 56-69-year group, the increase in depth fell short of significance, most likely because of low power. Participants were mostly white British, with more females than males. The authors suggested clonal diversity may have been underestimated. Vaccine-associated CD4 TCRs spanned the whole spike protein, with dominant responses in regions 160-218 and 743-854. After two AZD1222 doses, spike-specific TCR breadth and depth were significantly higher than at day 0 and than in MenACWY recipients. Reportedly, close to half of the unique spike-specific TCRs recognized epitopes lying outside the regions that are mutated in the B.1.351 and B.1.1.7 variants.

As to this clone: It has no known antigen specificity. Nothing much larger sits one base from this clone, and base qualities are not available.

The specimen was peripheral blood, collected on day 0 of AZD1222 vaccination. This clonotype was obtained from an adult in good health. The sequence links TRBV4-2 to TRBJ2-5, with the D segment identity uncertain. The nucleotide sequence reads TGTGCCAGCAGCCAAGAAAGGCTGGTAGAGACCCAGTACTTC. Its protein product is CASSQERLVETQYF.